This TCR beta chain originates from a study of T cell repertoires in aging, cancer and after chemotherapy. Study overall: Clear clonal overlap appeared across healthy donor samples taken over several months to years. Approximately 8 million TCR reads were in the whole dataset.

Amplification of TCR beta used genomic DNA extracted from peripheral blood. The CDR3 covers 14 residues. The V segment lost 6 bases and the J segment 5 bases; nucleotides outside the gene matches: 8. Rearranged V-D-J TRB sequences were amplified with a mixed TRB-A/B primer pool. TCRdb recomputed calls from the multiplex PCR reads with MiXCR, one row per CDR3 protein. The sample lists more than 7,000 distinct CDR3 sequences; around 32% were seen once. As for this clonotype: Its specificity is unknown.

Broader study findings: Across the chemotherapy interval, each cancer cohort showed higher median generation probability, suggesting thymic rebound. Age-matched healthy donors had significantly more diverse, less clonal blood TCR repertoires than untreated cancer patients.

V usage is TRBV12-3 or TRBV12-4 and J usage is TRBJ2-3; 7 positions agree with TRBD2. The sequence was collected from a human donor in good health. Sequencing was done on a sample of blood. CDR3 coding DNA: TGTGCCAGCAGGGGAGGGCTCCACTTAGATACGCAGTATTTT. Its protein product is CASRGGLHLDTQYF.